These 2 T cell receptor beta chains share one sample of origin, sequenced in a study of T cells in localized non-small cell lung cancer. Only in-frame clones appear in the TCRdb table, and some are missing; sequencing was by immunoSEQ multiplex PCR. The top ten clones hold around a tenth of a sample with about 23,000 clones, 88% of them seen once. The source was peripheral blood mononuclear cells, collected before any cancer treatment. Receptors were obtained from a woman aged 35-70 years with stage III lung adenocarcinoma.

The chain is built from TRBV7-2 and TRBJ2-1; D not resolved. Trimming removed 0 bases from V and 9 bases from J, with 6 bases in between. Germline V CDR1 and CDR2: SGHTA, FQGNSA. The CDR3 consists of 12 residues. The CDR3 sequence is CASSLAAGEQFF. The CDR3 coding sequence is TGTGCCAGCAGCTTAGCTGCCGGTGAGCAGTTCTTC.

The rearrangement links TRBV27 to TRBJ2-2; TRBD1 aligns across 10 bases. The CDR3 has 15 residues. Germline V CDR1 and CDR2: MNHEY, SMNVEV (reference sequence). Trimming at V came to 5 bases and at J to 5 bases, leaving 5 bases not matched to a gene. In nucleotides, the CDR3 is TGTGCCAGCAGTAGCCGGGACAGGGGAACCGGGGAGCTGTTTTTT. Translated, it gives CASSSRDRGTGELFF.